This T cell receptor beta chain was observed in a study of shared clonotypes between healthy human individuals. TCRdb's table, derived via immunoSEQ multiplex PCR, lists solely in-frame clones and lacks some. The table shows millions of clones, with roughly 95% occurring only once. This TCR was sampled from a man aged 18-30 years in good health. The sequenced sample consisted of naive CD4+ T cells sorted from blood. Subset meaning: CD45RA+ positively selected.

As DNA, the CDR3 is TGTGCCAGCAGTCGAGTCTACCGCTACGAGCAGTACTTC. It translates to CASSRVYRYEQYF. The chain has TRBV6-5 and TRBJ2-7, with D uncertain. Trimming removed 5 bases from V and 3 bases from J, with 11 bases in between. Germline-derived CDR1 and CDR2 are MNHEY and SVGAGI. CDR3 length equals 13 residues.